This T cell receptor (beta chain) was found in a study of T cell responses to AZD1222 COVID-19 vaccine. Study conclusions and caveats: White British people made up most donors, females outnumbered males, and clonal diversity was possibly underestimated.

This clone showed up just once. Its antigen is not identified. Per germline, CDR1 SNHLY and CDR2 FYNNEI. The ends were cut back, 3 bases at V and 5 bases at J, with 8 bases in the middle. The CDR3 has 13 residues. Only in-frame clones appear in the TCRdb table, and some are missing; sequencing was by immunoSEQ multiplex PCR. The sample includes over 70,000 clones, about 86% of them seen just once. This receptor was identified in an adult in good health. The starting material was peripheral blood, obtained on day 0 of MenACWY control vaccination. This chain joins TRBV2 and TRBJ1-5, with D perhaps matching TRBD1 (5 bases). The chain's CDR3 is CASSEAGYQPQHF. The CDR3 nucleotides read TGTGCCAGCAGTGAGGCAGGGTATCAGCCCCAGCATTTT.